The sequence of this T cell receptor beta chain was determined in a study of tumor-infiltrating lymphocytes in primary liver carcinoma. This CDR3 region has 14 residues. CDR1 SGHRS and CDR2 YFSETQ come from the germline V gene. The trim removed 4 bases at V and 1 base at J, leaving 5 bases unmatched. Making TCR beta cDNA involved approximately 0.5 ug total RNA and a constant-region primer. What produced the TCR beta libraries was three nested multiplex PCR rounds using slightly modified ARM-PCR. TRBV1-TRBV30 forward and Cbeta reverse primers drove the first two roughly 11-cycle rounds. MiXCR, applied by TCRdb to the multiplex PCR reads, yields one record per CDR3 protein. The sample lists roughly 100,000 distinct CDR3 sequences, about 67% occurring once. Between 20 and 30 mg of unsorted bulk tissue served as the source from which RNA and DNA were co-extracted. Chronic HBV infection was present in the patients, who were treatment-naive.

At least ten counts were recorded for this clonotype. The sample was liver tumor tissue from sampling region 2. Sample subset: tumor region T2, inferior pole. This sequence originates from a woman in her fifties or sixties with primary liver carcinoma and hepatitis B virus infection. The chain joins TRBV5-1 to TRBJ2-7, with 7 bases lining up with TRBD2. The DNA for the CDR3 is TGCGCCAGCAGCCTACTAGCGACATCCTACGAGCAGTACTTC. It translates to CASSLLATSYEQYF.